This T cell receptor beta chain was identified in a study of T cell repertoires in cytomegalovirus infection. Study-wide background: Through public TCR beta signatures, both CMV infection and matching HLA type were indicated.

TCRdb re-called the reads with MiXCR, one entry per CDR3 protein. The sample gives approximately 120,000 distinct CDR3 sequences, 30% to 40% of which show up once; roughly 50% is in the top ten. This clonotype was counted only a few times. Its antigen is unknown. Between the trimmed V and J ends, which lost 4 bases and 5 bases, there was a span of 7 bases. CDR3 size: 12 residues. Germline V lookup: CDR1 KGHDR, CDR2 SFDVKD. The clonotype comes from a human donor in good health (CMV status not recorded). Some clones in this sample may be carry-over from other donors' samples. The sequenced sample was CD8+ T cells from cultured PBMCs, obtained from culture after CMV antigen stimulation. This chain connects TRBV24-1 to TRBJ1-2; D might be TRBD1 (5 bases). The CDR3 protein is CATSERGYGYTF. The CDR3 coding sequence is TGTGCCACCAGTGAACGGGGGTATGGCTACACCTTC.